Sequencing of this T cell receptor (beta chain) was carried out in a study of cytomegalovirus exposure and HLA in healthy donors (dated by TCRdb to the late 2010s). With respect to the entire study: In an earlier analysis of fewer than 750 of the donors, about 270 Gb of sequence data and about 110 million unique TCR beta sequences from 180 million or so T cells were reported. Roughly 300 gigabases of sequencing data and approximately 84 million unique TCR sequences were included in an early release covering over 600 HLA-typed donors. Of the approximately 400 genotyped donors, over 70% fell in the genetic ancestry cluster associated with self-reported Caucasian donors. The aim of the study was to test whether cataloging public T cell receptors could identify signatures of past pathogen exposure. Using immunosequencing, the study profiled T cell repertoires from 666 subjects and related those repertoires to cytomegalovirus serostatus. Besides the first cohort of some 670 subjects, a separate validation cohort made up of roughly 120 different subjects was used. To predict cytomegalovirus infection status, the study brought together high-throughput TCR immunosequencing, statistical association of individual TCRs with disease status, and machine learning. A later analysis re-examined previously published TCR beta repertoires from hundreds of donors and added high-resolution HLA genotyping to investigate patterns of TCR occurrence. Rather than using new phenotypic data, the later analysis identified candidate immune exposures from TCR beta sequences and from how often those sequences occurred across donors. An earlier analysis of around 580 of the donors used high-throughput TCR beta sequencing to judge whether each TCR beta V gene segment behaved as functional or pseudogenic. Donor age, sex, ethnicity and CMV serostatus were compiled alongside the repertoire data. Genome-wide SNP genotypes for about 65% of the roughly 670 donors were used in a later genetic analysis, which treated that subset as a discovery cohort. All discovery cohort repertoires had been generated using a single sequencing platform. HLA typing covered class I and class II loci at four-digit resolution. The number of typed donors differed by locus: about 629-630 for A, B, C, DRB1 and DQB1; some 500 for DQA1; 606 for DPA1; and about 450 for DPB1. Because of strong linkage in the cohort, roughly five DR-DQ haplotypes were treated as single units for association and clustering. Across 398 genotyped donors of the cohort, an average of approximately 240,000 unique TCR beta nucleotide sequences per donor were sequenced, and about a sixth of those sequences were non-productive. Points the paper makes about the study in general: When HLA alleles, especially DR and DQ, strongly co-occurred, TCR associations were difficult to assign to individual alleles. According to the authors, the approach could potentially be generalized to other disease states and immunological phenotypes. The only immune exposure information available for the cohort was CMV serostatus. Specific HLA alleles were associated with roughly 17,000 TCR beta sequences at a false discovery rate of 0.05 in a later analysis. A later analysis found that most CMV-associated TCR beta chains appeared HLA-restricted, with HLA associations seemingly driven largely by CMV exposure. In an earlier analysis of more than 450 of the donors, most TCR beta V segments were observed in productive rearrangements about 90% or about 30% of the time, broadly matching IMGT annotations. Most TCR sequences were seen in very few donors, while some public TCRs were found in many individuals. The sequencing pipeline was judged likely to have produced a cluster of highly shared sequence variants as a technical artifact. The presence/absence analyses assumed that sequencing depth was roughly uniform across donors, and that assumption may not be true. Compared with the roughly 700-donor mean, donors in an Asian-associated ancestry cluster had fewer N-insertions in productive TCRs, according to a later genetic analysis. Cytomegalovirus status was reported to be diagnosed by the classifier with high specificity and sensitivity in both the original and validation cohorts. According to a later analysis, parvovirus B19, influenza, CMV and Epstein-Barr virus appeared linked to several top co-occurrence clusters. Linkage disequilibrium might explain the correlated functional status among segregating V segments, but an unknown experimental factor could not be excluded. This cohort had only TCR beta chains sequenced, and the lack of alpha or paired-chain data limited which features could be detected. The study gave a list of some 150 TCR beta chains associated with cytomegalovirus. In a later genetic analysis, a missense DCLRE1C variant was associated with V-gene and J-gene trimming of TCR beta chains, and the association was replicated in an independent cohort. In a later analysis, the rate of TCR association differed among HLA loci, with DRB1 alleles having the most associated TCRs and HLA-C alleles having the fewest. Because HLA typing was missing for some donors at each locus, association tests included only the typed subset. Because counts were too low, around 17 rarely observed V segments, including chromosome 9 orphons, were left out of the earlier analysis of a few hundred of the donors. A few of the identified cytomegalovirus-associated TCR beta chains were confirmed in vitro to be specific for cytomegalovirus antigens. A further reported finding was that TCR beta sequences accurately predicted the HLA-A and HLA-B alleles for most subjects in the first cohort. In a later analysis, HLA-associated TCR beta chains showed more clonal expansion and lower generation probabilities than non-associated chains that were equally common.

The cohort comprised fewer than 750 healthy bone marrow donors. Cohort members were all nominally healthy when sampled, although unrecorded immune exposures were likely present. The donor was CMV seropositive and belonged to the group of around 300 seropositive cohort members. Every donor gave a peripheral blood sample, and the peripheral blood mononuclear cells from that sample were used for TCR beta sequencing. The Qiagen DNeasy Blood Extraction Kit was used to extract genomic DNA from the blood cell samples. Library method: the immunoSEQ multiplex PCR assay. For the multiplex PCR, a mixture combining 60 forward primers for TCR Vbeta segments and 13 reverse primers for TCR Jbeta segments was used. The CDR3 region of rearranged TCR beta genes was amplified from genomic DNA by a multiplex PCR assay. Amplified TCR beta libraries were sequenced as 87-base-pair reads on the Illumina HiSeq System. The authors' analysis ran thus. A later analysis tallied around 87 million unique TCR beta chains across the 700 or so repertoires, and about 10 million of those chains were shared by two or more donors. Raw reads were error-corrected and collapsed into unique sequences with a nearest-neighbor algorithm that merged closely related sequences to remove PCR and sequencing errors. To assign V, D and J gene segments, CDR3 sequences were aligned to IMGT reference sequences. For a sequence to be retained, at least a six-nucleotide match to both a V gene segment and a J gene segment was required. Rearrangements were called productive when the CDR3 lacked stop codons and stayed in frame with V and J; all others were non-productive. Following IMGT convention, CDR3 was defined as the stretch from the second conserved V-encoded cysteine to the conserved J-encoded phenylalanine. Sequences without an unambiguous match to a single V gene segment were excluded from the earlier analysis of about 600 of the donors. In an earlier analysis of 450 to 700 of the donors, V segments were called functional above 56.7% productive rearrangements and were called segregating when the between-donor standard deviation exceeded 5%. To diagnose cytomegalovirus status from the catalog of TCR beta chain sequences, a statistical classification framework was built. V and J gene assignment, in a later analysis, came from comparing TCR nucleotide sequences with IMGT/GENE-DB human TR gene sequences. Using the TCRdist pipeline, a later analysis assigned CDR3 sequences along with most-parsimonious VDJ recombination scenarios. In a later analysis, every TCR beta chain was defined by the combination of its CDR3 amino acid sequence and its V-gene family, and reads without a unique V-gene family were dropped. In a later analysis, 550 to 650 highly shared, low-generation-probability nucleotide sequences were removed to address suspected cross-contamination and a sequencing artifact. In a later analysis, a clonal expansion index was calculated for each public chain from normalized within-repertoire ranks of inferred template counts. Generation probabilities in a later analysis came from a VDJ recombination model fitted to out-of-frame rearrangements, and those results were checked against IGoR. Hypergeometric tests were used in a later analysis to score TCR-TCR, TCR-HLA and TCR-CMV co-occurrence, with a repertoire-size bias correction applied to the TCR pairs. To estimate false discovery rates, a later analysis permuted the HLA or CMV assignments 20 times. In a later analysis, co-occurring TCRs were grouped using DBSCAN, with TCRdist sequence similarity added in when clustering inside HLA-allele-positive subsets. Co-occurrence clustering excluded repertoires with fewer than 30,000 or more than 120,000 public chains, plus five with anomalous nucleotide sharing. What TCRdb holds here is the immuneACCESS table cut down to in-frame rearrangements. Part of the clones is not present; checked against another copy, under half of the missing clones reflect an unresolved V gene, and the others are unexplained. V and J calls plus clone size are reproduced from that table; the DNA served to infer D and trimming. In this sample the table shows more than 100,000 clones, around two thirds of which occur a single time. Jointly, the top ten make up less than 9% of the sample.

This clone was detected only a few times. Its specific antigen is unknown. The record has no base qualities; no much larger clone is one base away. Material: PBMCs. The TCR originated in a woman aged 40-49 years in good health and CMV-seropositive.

CDR3 loop: CASSRRAGKPDEQYF. In nucleotide form, the sequence is TGTGCCAGCAGTCGTCGGGCAGGGAAGCCCGACGAGCAGTACTTC. The chain was built from TRBV6-5 and TRBJ2-7; TRBD1 is a possible D gene, resting on 5 matching bases. The germline V gene gives CDR1 as MNHEY and CDR2 as SVGAGI. The CDR3 spans 15 residues, from the cysteine through the phenylalanine. CDR3 DNA only is kept here, 45 bases in frame from base 1. V lost 5 bases and J lost 5 bases; the stretch between them is 19 bases long.